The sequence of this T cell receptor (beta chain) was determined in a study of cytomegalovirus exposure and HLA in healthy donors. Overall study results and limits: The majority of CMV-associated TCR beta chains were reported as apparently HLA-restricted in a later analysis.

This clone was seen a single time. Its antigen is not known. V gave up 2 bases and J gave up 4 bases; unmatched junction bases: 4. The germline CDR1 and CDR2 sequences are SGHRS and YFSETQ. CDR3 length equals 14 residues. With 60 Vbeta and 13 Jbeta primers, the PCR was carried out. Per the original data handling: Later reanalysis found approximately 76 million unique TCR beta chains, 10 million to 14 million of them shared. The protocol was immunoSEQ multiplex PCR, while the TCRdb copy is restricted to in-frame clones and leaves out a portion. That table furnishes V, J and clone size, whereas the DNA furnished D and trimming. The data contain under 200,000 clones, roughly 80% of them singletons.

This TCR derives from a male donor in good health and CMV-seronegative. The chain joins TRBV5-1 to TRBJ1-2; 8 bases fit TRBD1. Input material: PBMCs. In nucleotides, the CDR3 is TGCGCCAGCAGCTTCCAGGGGGCGGGCTATGGCTACACCTTC. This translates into CASSFQGAGYGYTF. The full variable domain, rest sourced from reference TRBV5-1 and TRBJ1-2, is KAGVTQTPRYLIKTRGQQVTLSCSPISGHRSVSWYQQTPGQGLQFLFEYFSETQRNKGNFPGRFSGRQFSNSRSEMNVSTLELGDSALYLCASSFQGAGYGYTFGSGTRLTVV.